A single sample is the source of the 3 T cell receptor beta chains below, sequenced in a study of glioma-infiltrating T cells. Using RNA template, CDR3s of TCR alpha and beta were amplified with iRepertoire arm-PCR. TCRdb re-analysed the multiplex PCR reads in MiXCR, keeping a single row per CDR3 protein. The sample holds some 180,000 distinct CDR3 sequences, around 32% seen once. Sequences were obtained from glioma tissue, nonneoplastic brain tissue, or PBMCs (not recorded which). Every receptor here comes from a human donor with low-grade glioma or glioblastoma, undergoing nonglioma brain surgery, or in good health (not recorded which).

On this clonotype: A much larger clone is a single base away; this may be a read error. V usage is TRBV10-3 and J usage is TRBJ1-5, with 8 bases that match TRBD1. Germline CDR1 ENHRY, CDR2 SYGVKD. The CDR3 is 14 residues long. J gave up 6 bases and V 2 bases, and 3 bases lay outside the gene matches. The CDR3 sequence is CAISEPGGSQPQHF. The CDR3 bases are TGTGCCATCAGTGAGCCAGGGGGCTCTCAGCCCCAGCATTTT.

A note on this clonotype: This may be a read error: a much more frequent sequence differs by one nucleotide. The J gene is TRBJ2-7, the V gene TRBV29-1; 10 bases align to TRBD2. CDR3 length: 14 amino acids. CDR1 is SQVTM, CDR2 ANQGSEA, per germline. Here the CDR3 DNA reads TGCAGCGTTGTTCGGCTAGCGGGAGTATACGAGCAGTCCTTC. Protein product: CSVVRLAGVYEQSF.

This clonotype was seen more than once but under ten times. The chain is built from TRBV12-5 and TRBJ2-5; D gene uncertain. The V and J ends lost 2 bases and 5 bases respectively, with 9 bases between them. Germline CDR1 LGHNT, CDR2 FRNRAP. The CDR3 contains 13 residues. CDR3 amino acids: CASGLIVSETQYF. The CDR3 DNA is TGTGCTAGTGGTTTGATAGTTTCGGAGACCCAGTACTTC.